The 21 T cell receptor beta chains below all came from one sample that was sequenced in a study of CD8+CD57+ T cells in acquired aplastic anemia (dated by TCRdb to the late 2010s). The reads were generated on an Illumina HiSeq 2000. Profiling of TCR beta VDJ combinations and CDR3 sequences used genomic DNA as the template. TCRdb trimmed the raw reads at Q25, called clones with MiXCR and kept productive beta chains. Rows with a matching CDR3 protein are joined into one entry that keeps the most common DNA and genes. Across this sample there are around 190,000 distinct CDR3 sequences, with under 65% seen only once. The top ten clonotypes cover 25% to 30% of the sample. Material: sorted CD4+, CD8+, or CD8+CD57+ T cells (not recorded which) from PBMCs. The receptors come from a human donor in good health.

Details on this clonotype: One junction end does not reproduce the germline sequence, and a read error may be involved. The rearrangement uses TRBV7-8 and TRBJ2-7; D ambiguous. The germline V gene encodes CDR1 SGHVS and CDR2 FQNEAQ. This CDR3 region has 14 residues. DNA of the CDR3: TGCGCCAGCAGCCAAGAATGGAGCTCCAGGGAGCAGTACTTC. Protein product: CASSQEWSSREQYF.

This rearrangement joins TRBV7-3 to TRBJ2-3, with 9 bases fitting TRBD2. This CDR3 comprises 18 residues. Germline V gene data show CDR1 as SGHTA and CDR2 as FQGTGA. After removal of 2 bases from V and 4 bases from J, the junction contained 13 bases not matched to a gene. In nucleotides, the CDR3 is TGTGCCAGCAGCTTAGCCCCGGGACTAGCCGGTAACTCAGATACGCAGTATTTT. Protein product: CASSLAPGLAGNSDTQYF.

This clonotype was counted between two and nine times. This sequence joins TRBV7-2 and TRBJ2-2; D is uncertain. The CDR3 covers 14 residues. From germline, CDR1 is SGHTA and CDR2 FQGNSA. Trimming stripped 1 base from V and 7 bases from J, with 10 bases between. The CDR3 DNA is TGTGCCAGCAGCTTAGATGCAGGTCACGGGGAGCTGTTTTTT. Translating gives CASSLDAGHGELFF.

CDR3 bases: TGCGCCAGCAGCCAATCCTCCGGCAGGGGGGAAAAACTGTTTTTT. Its translation is CASSQSSGRGEKLFF. V and J are TRBV4-3 and TRBJ1-4; 7 bases fit TRBD1. Looked up from germline, CDR1 is LGHNA and CDR2 is YSLEER. V shed 2 bases, J shed 8 bases, and the junction held 8 bases outside the gene matches. The CDR3 sequence is 15 residues long.

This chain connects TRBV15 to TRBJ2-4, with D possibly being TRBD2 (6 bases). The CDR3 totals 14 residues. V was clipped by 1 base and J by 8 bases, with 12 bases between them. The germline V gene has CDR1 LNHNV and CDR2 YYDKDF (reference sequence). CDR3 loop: CATSRVGGLDIQYF. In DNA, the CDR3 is TGTGCCACCAGCAGAGTGGGGGGTTTGGACATTCAGTACTTC.

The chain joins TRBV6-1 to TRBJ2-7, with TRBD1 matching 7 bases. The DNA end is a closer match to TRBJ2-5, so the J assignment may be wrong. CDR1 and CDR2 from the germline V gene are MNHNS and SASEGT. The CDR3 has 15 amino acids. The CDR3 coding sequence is TGTGCCAGCAGCAGGACAGGCCTGACACAAGAGACCCAGTACTTC. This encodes CASSRTGLTQETQYF.

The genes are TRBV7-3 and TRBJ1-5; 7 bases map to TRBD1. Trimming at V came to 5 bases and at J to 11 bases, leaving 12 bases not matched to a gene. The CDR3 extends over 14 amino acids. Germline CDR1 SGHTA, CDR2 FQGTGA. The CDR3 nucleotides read TGTGCCAGCAGCCCAAGACAGGGTTCTGAGACCCAGCATTTT. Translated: CASSPRQGSETQHF.

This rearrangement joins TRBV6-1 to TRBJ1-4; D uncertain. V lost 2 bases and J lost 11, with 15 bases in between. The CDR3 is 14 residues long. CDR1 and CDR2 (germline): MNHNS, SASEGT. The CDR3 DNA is TGTGCCAGCAGTGAACCTAACTACGAGCAGAAACTGTTTTTT. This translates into CASSEPNYEQKLFF.

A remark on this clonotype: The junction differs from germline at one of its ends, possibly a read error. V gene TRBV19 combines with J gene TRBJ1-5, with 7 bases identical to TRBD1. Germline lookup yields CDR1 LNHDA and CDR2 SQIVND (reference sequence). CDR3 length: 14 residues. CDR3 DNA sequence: TGTGCCAGTAGCACCGACAGGGTGGTACAGCCTCAGCATTTT. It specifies CASSTDRVVQPQHF.

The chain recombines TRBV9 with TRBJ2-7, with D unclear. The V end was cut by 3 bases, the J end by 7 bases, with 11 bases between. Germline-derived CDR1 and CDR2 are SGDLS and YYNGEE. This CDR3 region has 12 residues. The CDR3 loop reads CASSGASTEQYF. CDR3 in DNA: TGTGCCAGCAGCGGAGCCTCTACGGAGCAGTACTTC.

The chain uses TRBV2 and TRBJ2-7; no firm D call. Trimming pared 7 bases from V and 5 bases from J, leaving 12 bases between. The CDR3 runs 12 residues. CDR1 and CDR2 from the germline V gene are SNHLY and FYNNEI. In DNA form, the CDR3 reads TGTGCCAGCACCTCGGACGAACACGAGCAGTACTTC. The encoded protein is CASTSDEHEQYF.

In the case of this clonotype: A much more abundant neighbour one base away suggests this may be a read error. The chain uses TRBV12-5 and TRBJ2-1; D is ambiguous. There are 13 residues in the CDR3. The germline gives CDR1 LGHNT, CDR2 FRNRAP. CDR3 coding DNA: TGTGCTAGTGGTTTGGGCCACTACAATGGGCAGTTCTTC. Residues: CASGLGHYNGQFF.

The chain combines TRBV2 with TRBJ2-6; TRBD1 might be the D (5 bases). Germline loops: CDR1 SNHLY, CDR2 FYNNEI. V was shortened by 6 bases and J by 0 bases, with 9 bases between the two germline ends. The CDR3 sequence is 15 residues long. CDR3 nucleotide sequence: TGTGCCAGCAGACAGGACAACTCTGGGGCCAACGTCCTGACTTTC. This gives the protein CASRQDNSGANVLTF.

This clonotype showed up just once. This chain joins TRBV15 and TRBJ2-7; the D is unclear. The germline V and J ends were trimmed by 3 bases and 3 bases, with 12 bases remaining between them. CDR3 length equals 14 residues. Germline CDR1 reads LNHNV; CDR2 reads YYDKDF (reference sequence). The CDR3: CATSSLSSHYEQYF. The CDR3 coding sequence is TGTGCCACCAGCAGCTTGTCATCGCACTACGAGCAGTACTTC.

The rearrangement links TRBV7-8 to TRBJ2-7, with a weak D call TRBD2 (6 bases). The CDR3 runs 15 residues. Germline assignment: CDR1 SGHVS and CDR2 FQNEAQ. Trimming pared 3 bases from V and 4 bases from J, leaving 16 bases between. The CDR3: CASSFAGRDGYEQYF. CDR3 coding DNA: TGTGCCAGCAGCTTCGCGGGGCGGGATGGGTACGAGCAGTACTTC. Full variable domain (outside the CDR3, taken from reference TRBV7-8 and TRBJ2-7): GAGVSQSPRYKVAKRGQDVALRCDPISGHVSLFWYQQALGQGPEFLTYFQNEAQLDKSGLPSDRFFAERPEGSVSTLKIQRTQQEDSAVYLCASSFAGRDGYEQYFGPGTRLTVT.

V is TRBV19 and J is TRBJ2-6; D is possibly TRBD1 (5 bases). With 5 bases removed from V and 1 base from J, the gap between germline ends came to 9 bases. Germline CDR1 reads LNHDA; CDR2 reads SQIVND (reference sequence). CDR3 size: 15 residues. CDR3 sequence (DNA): TGTGCCAGTAGTGATCAGGGTTCTGGGGCCAACGTCCTGACTTTC. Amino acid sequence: CASSDQGSGANVLTF.

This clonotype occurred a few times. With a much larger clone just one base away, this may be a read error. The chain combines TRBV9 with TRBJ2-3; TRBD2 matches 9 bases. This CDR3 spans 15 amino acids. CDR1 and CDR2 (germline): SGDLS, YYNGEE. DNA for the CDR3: TGTGCCAGCGGAAAGGCGGGGGGGCCCACAGATACGCATTATTTT. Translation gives CASGKAGGPTDTHYF.

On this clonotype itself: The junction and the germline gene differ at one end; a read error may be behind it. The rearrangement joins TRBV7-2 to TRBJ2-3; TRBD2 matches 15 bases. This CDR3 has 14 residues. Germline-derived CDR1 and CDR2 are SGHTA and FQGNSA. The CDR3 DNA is TGTGCCAGCAGCATAGGACTAGCGGGGGGGCGCGTGGATTTT. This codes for CASSIGLAGGRVDF.

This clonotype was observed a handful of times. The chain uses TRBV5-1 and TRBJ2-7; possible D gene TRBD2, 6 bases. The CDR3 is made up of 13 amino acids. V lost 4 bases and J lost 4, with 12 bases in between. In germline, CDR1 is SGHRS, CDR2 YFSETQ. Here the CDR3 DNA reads TGCGCCAGCAGCCTGGACGGAGGGTACGAGCAGTACTTC. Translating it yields CASSLDGGYEQYF.

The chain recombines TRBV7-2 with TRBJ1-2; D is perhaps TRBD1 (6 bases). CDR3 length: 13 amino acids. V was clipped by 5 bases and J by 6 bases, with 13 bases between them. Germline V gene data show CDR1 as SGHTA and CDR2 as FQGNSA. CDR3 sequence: CASSKQGSHGYTF. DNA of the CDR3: TGTGCCAGCAGCAAACAGGGATCCCATGGCTACACCTTC.

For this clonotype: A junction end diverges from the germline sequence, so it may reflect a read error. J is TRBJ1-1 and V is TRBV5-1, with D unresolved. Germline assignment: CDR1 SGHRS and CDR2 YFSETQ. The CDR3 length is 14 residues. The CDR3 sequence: CAGSDTRLNTEAFF. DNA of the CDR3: TGCGCCGGCAGCGACACACGCTTGAACACTGAAGCTTTCTTT.